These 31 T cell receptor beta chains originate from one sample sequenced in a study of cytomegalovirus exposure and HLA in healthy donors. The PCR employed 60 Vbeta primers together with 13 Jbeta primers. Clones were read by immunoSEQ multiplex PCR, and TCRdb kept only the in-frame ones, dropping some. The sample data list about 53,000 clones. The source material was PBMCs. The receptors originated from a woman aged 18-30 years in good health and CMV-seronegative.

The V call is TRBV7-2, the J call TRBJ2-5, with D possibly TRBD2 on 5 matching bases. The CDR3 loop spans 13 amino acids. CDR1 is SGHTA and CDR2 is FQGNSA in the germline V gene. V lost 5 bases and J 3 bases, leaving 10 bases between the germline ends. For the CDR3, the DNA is TGTGCCAGCAGCCTAAACGGGGAAGAGACCCAGTACTTC. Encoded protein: CASSLNGEETQYF. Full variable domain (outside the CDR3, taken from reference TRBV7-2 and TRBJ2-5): GAGVSQSPSNKVTEKGKDVELRCDPISGHTALYWYRQSLGQGLEFLIYFQGNSAPDKSGLPSDRFSAERTGGSVSTLTIQRTQQEDSAVYLCASSLNGEETQYFGPGTRLLVL.

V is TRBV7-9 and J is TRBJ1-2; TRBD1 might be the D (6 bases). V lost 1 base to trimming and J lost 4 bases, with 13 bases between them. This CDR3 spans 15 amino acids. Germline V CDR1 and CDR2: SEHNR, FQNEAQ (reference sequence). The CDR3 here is CASSLERGAGYGYTF. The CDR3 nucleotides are TGTGCCAGCAGCTTAGAGCGGGGGGCTGGCTATGGCTACACCTTC. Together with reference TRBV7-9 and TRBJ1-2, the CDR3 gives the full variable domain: DTGVSQNPRHKITKRGQNVTFRCDPISEHNRLYWYRQTLGQGPEFLTYFQNEAQLEKSRLLSDRFSAERPKGSFSTLEIQRTEQGDSAMYLCASSLERGAGYGYTFGSGTRLTVV.

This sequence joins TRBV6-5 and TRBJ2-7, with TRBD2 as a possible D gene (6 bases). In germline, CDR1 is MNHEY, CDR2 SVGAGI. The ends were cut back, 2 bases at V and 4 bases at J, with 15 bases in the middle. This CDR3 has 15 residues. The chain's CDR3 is CASSYQEAGSYEQYF. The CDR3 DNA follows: TGTGCCAGCAGTTACCAAGAGGCGGGATCGTACGAGCAGTACTTC.

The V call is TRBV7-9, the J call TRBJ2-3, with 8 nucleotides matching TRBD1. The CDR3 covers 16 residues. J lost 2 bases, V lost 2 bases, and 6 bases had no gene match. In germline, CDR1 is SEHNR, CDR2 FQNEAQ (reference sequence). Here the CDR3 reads CASSLFATGATDTQYF. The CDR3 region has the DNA TGTGCCAGCAGCTTATTCGCGACAGGGGCCACAGATACGCAGTATTTT.

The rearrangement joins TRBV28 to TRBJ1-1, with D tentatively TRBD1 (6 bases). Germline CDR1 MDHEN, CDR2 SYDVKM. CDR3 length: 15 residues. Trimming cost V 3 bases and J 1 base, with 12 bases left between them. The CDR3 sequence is CASSFPLTGNTEAFF. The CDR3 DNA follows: TGTGCCAGCAGTTTCCCCCTGACAGGGAACACTGAAGCTTTCTTT.

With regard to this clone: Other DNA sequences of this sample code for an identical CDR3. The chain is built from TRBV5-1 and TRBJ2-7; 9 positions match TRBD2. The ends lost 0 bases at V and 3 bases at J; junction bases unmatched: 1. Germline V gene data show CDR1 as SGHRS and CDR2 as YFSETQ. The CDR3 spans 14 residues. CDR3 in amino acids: CASSLGAGGYEQYF. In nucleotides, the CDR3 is TGCGCCAGCAGCTTGGGAGCGGGGGGCTACGAGCAGTACTTC.

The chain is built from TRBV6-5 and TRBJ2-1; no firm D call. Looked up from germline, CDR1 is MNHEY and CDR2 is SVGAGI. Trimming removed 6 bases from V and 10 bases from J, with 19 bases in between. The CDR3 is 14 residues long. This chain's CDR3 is CASSRFMGEWEQFF. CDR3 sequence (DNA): TGTGCCAGCAGCCGCTTTATGGGCGAATGGGAGCAGTTCTTC.

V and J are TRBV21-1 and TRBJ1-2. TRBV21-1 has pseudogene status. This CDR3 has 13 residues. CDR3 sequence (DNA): TGTGCCAGCAGCAACTACGCCCCTTATGGCTACACCTTC. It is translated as CASSNYAPYGYTF.

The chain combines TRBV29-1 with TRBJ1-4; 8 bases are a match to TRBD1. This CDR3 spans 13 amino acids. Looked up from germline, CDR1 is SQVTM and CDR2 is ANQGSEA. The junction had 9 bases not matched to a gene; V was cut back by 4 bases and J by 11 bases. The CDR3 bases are TGCAGCGTTGGGGCAGGGGGCGGCTTGAAACTGTTTTTT. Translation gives CSVGAGGGLKLFF.

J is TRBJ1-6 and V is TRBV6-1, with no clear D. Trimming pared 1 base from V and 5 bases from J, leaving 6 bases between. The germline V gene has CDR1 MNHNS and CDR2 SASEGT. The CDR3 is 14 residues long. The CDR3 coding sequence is TGTGCCAGCAGTGAAGTGGGCAATAATTCACCCCTCCACTTT. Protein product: CASSEVGNNSPLHF.

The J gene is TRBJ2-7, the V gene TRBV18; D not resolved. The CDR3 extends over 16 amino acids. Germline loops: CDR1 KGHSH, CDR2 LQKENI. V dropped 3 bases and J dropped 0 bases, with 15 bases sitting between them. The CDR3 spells CASSPYGAFASYEQYF. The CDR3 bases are TGTGCCAGCTCACCCTATGGTGCATTTGCCTCCTACGAGCAGTACTTC.

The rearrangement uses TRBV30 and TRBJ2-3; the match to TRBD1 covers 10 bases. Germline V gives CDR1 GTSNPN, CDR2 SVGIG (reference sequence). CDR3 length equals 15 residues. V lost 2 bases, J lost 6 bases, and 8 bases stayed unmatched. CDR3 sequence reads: CAWSTGQGMLDTQYF. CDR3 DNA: TGTGCCTGGAGTACGGGACAGGGGATGTTGGATACGCAGTATTTT.

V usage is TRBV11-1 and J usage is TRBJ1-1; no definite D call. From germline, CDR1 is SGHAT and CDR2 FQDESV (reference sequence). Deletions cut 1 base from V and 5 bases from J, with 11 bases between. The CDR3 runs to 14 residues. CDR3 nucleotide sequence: TGTGCCAGCAGCTTAGGTGGTGACATAACTGAAGCTTTCTTT. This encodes CASSLGGDITEAFF. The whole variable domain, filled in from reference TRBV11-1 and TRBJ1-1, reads EAEVAQSPRYKITEKSQAVAFWCDPISGHATLYWYRQILGQGPELLVQFQDESVVDDSQLPKDRFSAERLKGVDSTLKIQPAELGDSAMYLCASSLGGDITEAFFGQGTRLTVV.

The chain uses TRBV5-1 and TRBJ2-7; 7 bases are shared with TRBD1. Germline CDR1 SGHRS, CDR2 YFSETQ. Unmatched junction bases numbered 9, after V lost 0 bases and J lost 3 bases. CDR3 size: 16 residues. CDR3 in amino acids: CASSLEIETGHYEQYF. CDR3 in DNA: TGCGCCAGCAGCTTGGAGATTGAGACAGGGCACTACGAGCAGTACTTC.

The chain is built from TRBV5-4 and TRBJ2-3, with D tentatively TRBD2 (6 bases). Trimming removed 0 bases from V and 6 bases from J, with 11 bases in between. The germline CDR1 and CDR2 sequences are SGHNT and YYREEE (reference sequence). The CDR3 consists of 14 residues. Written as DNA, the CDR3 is TGTGCCAGCAGCTTGGCAGGTGGGAGGGATACGCAGTATTTT. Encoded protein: CASSLAGGRDTQYF.

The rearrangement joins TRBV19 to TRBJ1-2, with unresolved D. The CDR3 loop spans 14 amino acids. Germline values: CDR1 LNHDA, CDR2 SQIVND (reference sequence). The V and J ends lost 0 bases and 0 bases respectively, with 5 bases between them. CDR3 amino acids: CASSIDGANYGYTF. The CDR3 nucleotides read TGTGCCAGTAGTATAGACGGAGCTAACTATGGCTACACCTTC.

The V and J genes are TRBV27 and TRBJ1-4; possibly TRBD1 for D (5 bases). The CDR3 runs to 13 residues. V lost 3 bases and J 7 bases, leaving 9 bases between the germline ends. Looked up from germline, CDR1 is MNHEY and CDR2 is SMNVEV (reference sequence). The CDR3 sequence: CASSFRGIEKLFF. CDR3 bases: TGTGCCAGCAGTTTCCGGGGGATTGAAAAACTGTTTTTT.

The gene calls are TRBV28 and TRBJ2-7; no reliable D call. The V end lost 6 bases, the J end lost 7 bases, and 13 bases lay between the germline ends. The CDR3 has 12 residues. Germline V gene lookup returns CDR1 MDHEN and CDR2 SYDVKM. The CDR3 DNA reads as TGTGCCAGCAGGGGCCGCCCGAGAGAGCAGTACTTC. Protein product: CASRGRPREQYF.

CDR3 residues: CASSFEGQGDEKLFF. The DNA of the CDR3 is TGCGCCAGCAGCTTTGAGGGACAGGGGGATGAAAAACTGTTTTTT. The chain is built from TRBV5-1 and TRBJ1-4, with 11 bases lining up with TRBD1. Germline V gives CDR1 SGHRS, CDR2 YFSETQ. The CDR3 length is 15 residues. Germline trimming cut 2 bases from V and 6 bases from J; bases unmatched to any gene: 3.

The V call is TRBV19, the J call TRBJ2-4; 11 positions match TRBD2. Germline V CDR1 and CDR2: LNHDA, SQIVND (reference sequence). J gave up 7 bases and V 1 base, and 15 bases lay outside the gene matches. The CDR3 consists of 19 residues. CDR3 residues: CASSIGGSGRAGIDNIQYF. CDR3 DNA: TGTGCCAGTAGTATAGGCGGTAGCGGGAGGGCCGGAATCGATAACATTCAGTACTTC.

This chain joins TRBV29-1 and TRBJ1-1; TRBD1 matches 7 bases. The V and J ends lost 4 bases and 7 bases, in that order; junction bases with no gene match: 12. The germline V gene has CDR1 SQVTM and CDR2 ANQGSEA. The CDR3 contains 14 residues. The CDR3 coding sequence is TGCAGCGTTGGGGGAACTGGGACAGACCGTGAAGCTTTCTTT. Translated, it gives CSVGGTGTDREAFF.

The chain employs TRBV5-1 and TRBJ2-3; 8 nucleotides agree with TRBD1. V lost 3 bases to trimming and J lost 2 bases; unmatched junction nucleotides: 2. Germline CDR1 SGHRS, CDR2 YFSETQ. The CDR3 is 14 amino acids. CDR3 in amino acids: CASSSTGATDTQYF. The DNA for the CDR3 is TGCGCCAGCAGCTCGACAGGGGCCACAGATACGCAGTATTTT.

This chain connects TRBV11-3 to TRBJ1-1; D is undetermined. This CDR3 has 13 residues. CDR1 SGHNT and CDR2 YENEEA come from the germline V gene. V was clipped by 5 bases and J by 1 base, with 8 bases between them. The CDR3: CASSPGWNTEAFF. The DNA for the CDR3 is TGTGCCAGCAGCCCCGGTTGGAACACTGAAGCTTTCTTT. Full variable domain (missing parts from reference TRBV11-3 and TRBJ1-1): EAGVVQSPRYKIIEKKQPVAFWCNPISGHNTLYWYLQNLGQGPELLIRYENEEAVDDSQLPKDRFSAERLKGVDSTLKIQPAELGDSAVYLCASSPGWNTEAFFGQGTRLTVV.

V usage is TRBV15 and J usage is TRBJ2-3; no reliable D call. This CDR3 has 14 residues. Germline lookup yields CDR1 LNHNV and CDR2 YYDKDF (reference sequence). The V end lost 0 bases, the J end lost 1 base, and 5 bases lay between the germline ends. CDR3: CATSRDQGTDTQYF. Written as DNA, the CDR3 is TGTGCCACCAGCAGAGATCAGGGCACAGATACGCAGTATTTT.

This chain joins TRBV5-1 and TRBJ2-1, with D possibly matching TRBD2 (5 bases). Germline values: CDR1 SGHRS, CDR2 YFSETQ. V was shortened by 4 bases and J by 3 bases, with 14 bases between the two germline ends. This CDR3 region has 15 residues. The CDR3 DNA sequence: TGCGCCAGCAGCAGCCCTTCAGCGGTCTACAATGAGCAGTTCTTC. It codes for CASSSPSAVYNEQFF.

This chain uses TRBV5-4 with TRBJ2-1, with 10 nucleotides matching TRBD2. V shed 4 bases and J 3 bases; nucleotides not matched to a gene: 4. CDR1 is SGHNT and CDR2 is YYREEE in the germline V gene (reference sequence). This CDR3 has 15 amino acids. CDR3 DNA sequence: TGTGCCAGCAGCACACTAGCGGGGAACTACAATGAGCAGTTCTTC. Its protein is CASSTLAGNYNEQFF.

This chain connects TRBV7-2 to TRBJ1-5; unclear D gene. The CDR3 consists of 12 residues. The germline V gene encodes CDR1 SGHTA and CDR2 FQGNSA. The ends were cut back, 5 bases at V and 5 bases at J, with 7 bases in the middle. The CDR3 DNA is TGTGCCAGCAGCGCAGGCTATCAGCCCCAGCATTTT. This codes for CASSAGYQPQHF.

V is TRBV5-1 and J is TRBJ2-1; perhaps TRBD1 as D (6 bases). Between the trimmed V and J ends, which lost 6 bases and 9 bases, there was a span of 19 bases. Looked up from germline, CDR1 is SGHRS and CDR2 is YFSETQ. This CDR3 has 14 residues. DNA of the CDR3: TGCGCCAGCACCAGTACCCCAGGGGAAGGTGAGCAGTTCTTC. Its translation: CASTSTPGEGEQFF.

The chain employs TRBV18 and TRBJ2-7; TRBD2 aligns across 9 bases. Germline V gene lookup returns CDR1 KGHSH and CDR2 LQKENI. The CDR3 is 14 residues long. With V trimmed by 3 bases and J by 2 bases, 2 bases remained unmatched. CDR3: CASSPTSGTYEQYF. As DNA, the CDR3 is TGTGCCAGCTCACCGACTAGCGGTACCTACGAGCAGTACTTC.

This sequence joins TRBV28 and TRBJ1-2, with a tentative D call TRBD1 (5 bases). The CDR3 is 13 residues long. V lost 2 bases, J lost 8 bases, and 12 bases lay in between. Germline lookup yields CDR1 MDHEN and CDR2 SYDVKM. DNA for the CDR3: TGTGCCAGCAGTTTACAGGGAGGGACCGGCTACACCTTC. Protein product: CASSLQGGTGYTF.

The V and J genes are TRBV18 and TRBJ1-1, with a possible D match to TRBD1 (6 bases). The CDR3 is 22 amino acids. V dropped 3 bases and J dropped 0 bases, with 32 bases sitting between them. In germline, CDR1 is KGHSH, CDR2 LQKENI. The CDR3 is CASSPVPPLTRTVGNMNTEAFF. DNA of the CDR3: TGTGCCAGCTCACCCGTCCCCCCCCTCACGCGGACAGTCGGAAACATGAACACTGAAGCTTTCTTT.